This T cell receptor beta chain was sequenced for a study of cytomegalovirus exposure and HLA in healthy donors (dated by TCRdb to between 2016 and 2019). With regard to the full study: According to a later analysis, the 120 or so validation repertoires were produced on the same platform as the approximately 610 repertoires of the first cohort. In addition to the first cohort of around 670 subjects, a separate validation cohort of over 90 different subjects was used. High-throughput TCR immunosequencing, statistical association of individual TCRs with disease status, and machine learning were combined to predict cytomegalovirus infection status. The study aimed to test whether signatures of past pathogen exposure could be identified by cataloging public T cell receptors. General findings and caveats noted by the study authors: While some public TCRs were present in many individuals, most TCR sequences turned up only very rarely across donors. The study gave a list of some 150 TCR beta chains associated with cytomegalovirus. A later analysis lacked HLA typing for the validation cohort, so it scored co-occurrence in that cohort across all 120 or so repertoires. A later analysis found that TCRs clustered in the first cohort also tended to co-occur in the approximately 120 validation repertoires, with approximately 94% of cluster scores above 0. It was suggested by the authors that the approach could potentially be generalized to other disease states and immunological phenotypes. The classifier was reported to diagnose cytomegalovirus status with high specificity and sensitivity in both the original and validation cohorts. In vitro tests confirmed that a few of the cytomegalovirus-associated TCR beta chains recognize cytomegalovirus antigens.

Libraries were prepared through the immunoSEQ multiplex PCR assay. The authors processed their data as follows. A statistical classification framework was developed to diagnose cytomegalovirus status using the catalog of TCR beta chain sequences. Here the immuneACCESS table is served through TCRdb, limited to in-frame sequences with V and J called. Missing clones are a known gap in these copies; in checked studies unresolved V genes cover under half, and the rest lacks a known reason. For V, J and clone size, that table is used; D and trimming come from the DNA. Across this sample there are about 110,000 clones, with about 94% seen only once. The ten biggest clones cover 0.67% of the sample. Relative to germline, V is missing 3 bases and J is missing 7 bases, with 4 bases of the junction outside any gene match. Taken from cysteine to phenylalanine, the CDR3 has 14 residues. The read is trimmed to its CDR3 DNA, 42 bases read in frame from base 1. Looking up the germline V gene yields CDR1 SGHRS and CDR2 YFSETQ.

Separate from the roughly 700-subject first cohort, the validation cohort of 95 to 150 subjects was the group to which the donors belonged. Remarks on this clone: What antigen it recognizes has not been identified. No base-level quality is on record; no much larger clone is a single base apart.

The receptor was derived from a woman aged 18-35 years in good health and CMV-seronegative. Sequencing was carried out using PBMCs. The chain uses TRBV5-1 and TRBJ1-6, with 7 bases aligning to TRBD1. This receptor has the CDR3 CASSSGGKNSPLHF. The DNA sequence is given as TGCGCCAGCAGCTCAGGGGGAAAGAATTCACCCCTCCACTTT. Joined to the reference TRBV5-1 and TRBJ1-6 proteins, this CDR3 gives the full variable domain: KAGVTQTPRYLIKTRGQQVTLSCSPISGHRSVSWYQQTPGQGLQFLFEYFSETQRNKGNFPGRFSGRQFSNSRSEMNVSTLELGDSALYLCASSSGGKNSPLHFGNGTRLTVT.